The T cell receptor (beta chain) under discussion was sequenced for a study of OX40 agonist ivuxolimab in advanced cancers. CDR1 and CDR2 (germline): SSHAT, FNYEAQ (reference sequence). This CDR3 has 15 residues. V lost 4 bases, J lost 5 bases, and 14 bases lay in between. The repertoire was sequenced with immunoSEQ multiplex PCR; TCRdb's copy has only in-frame clones and lacks some. The sample consists of 30,000 to 40,000 clones, around 79% of them appearing once. Overall study findings and caveats: Expanded clones tended on average to be more numerous among CD8+ T cells than CD4+.

About this clone itself: Its antigen remains unknown.

V usage is TRBV7-7 and J usage is TRBJ2-2; D remains ambiguous. This receptor was taken from an adult with an advanced solid tumor such as melanoma, head and neck, liver or kidney cancer. The specimen comprised CD4+ or CD8+ T cells sorted from blood, sampled in a trial of the OX40 agonist ivuxolimab. CDR3 region: CASSSRTGQTGELFF. DNA for the CDR3: TGTGCCAGCAGCTCCCGGACGGGTCAGACCGGGGAGCTGTTTTTT. Filled out from reference TRBV7-7 and TRBJ2-2, the complete variable domain reads GAGVSQSPRYKVTKRGQDVTLRCDPISSHATLYWYQQALGQGPEFLTYFNYEAQPDKSGLPSDRFSAERPEGSISTLTIQRTEQRDSAMYRCASSSRTGQTGELFFGEGSRLTVL.